Listed here are 32 T cell receptor beta chains from one sample, sequenced in a study of blood T cell repertoires in COVID-19. Clones were read by immunoSEQ multiplex PCR, and TCRdb kept only the in-frame ones, dropping some. The sample includes under 250,000 clones, roughly 80% of them seen just once. The sequenced sample consisted of peripheral blood. These receptors were obtained from a man aged 50 to 60 with active or convalescent COVID-19.

This rearrangement joins TRBV18 to TRBJ2-7; D gene ambiguous. The V end lost 4 bases, the J end lost 4 bases, and 8 bases lay between the germline ends. CDR1 is KGHSH and CDR2 is LQKENI in the germline V gene. This CDR3 is 12 amino acids long. This CDR3 is CASSLENYEQYF. DNA of the CDR3: TGTGCCAGCTCACTTGAGAATTACGAGCAGTACTTC.

This chain uses TRBV15 with TRBJ2-7; D gene uncertain. Germline loops: CDR1 LNHNV, CDR2 YYDKDF (reference sequence). V dropped 0 bases and J dropped 3 bases, with 9 bases sitting between them. The CDR3 is 14 residues long. The CDR3 sequence is CATSREAGNYEQYF. As DNA, the CDR3 is TGTGCCACCAGCAGAGAGGCAGGAAACTACGAGCAGTACTTC.

The CDR3 sequence is CASSGGSYEQYF. The CDR3 nucleotides read TGTGCCAGCTCGGGAGGTTCCTACGAGCAGTACTTC. V gene TRBV5-6 combines with J gene TRBJ2-7, with TRBD2 matching 7 bases. CDR3 length: 12 residues. Germline V CDR1 and CDR2: SGHDT, YYEEEE. V dropped 7 bases and J dropped 1; count of bases not matched to a gene: 2.

The chain combines TRBV4-2 with TRBJ1-3; the D is unclear. CDR3 size: 15 residues. Trimming cost V 0 bases and J 0 bases, with 6 bases left between them. CDR1 LGHNA and CDR2 YNFKEQ come from the germline V gene. The CDR3 loop is CASSQDSISGNTIYF. CDR3 sequence (DNA): TGTGCCAGCAGCCAAGATTCCATCTCTGGAAACACCATATATTTT.

V gene TRBV2 combines with J gene TRBJ2-1; 7 positions match TRBD1. V gave up 6 bases and J gave up 8 bases; unmatched junction bases: 4. The germline V gene encodes CDR1 SNHLY and CDR2 FYNNEI. The CDR3 loop spans 12 amino acids. The CDR3 DNA follows: TGTGCCAGCAGCGCGACAGGGCATGAGCAGTTCTTC. It encodes CASSATGHEQFF.

J is TRBJ1-5 and V is TRBV30, with no clear D. V was trimmed by 0 bases and J by 3 bases, leaving 9 bases between them. This CDR3 is 14 amino acids long. Germline CDR1 GTSNPN, CDR2 SVGIG (reference sequence). The CDR3 coding sequence is TGTGCCTGGAGTGTACTCGGAGTCAATCAGCCCCAGCATTTT. Protein product: CAWSVLGVNQPQHF.

The rearrangement links TRBV3-1 (or the pseudogene TRBV3-2) to TRBJ1-3; 7 positions match TRBD1. The CDR3 has 15 residues. CDR1 and CDR2 (germline): LGHDT, YNNKEL (reference sequence). J gave up 4 bases and V 4 bases, and 7 bases lay outside the gene matches. DNA for the CDR3: TGTGCCAGCAGCCCTACAGGGGACACCGGAAACACCATATATTTT. Translated, it gives CASSPTGDTGNTIYF.

Only a few counts were recorded for this clone. The chain carries TRBV4-2 and TRBJ1-2; 9 bases are a match to TRBD1. The CDR3 loop spans 16 amino acids. The V segment lost 0 bases and the J segment 7 bases; nucleotides outside the gene matches: 9. Germline V gene sequence: CDR1 LGHNA, CDR2 YNFKEQ. The CDR3 region has the DNA TGTGCCAGCAGCCAAGATCGCCCACAGGGGGCCGGTGGCTACACCTTC. It encodes CASSQDRPQGAGGYTF.

This sequence joins TRBV9 and TRBJ1-1, with 8 bases aligning to TRBD1. The CDR3 spans 16 residues. V gave up 0 bases and J gave up 3 bases; unmatched junction bases: 7. Germline values: CDR1 SGDLS, CDR2 YYNGEE. The CDR3 DNA reads as TGTGCCAGCAGCGTAGGGACAGGGACTCAGTACACTGAAGCTTTCTTT. This gives the protein CASSVGTGTQYTEAFF.

The J gene is TRBJ2-6, the V gene TRBV9, with a tentative D call TRBD1 (5 bases). Trimming cost V 0 bases and J 4 bases, with 14 bases left between them. CDR1 is SGDLS and CDR2 is YYNGEE in the germline V gene. The CDR3 covers 17 residues. DNA of the CDR3: TGTGCCAGCAGCGTAGCTTCCAGGGCGGAAGGGGCCAACGTCCTGACTTTC. This sequence encodes CASSVASRAEGANVLTF.

The chain carries TRBV27 and TRBJ1-5; 7 bases align to TRBD1. CDR3 length equals 13 residues. Germline values: CDR1 MNHEY, CDR2 SMNVEV (reference sequence). J gave up 7 bases and V 6 bases, and 6 bases lay outside the gene matches. This CDR3 is CASRPTGEQPQHF. The CDR3 bases are TGTGCCAGCAGGCCCACAGGGGAGCAGCCCCAGCATTTT.

The genes are TRBV19 and TRBJ1-5; 10 bases agree with TRBD1. V trimming: 1 base; J trimming: 14 bases; junction bases outside the gene matches: 5. Germline-derived CDR1 and CDR2 are LNHDA and SQIVND (reference sequence). The CDR3 spans 13 residues. In nucleotides, the CDR3 is TGTGCCAGTAGTATAGTTTGGGGACAGGGGAAGCATTTT. Amino acids: CASSIVWGQGKHF.

As regards this clone: One junction end disagrees with the germline gene, perhaps due to a read error. The chain links TRBV5-1 to TRBJ1-2, with 8 bases fitting TRBD1. CDR3 length equals 13 residues. Germline CDR1 reads SGHRS; CDR2 reads YFSETQ. The CDR3 DNA sequence: TGCGCCAGCAGATTGGACAGGGACCATGGCTACACCTTC. It translates to CASRLDRDHGYTF.

The V gene is TRBV18, the J gene TRBJ1-1, with D unclear. The germline V and J ends were trimmed by 5 bases and 2 bases, with 9 bases remaining between them. This CDR3 region has 13 residues. The germline CDR1 and CDR2 sequences are KGHSH and LQKENI. In DNA form, the CDR3 reads TGTGCCAGCTCAGGGCCAGCAAACACTGAAGCTTTCTTT. Protein sequence: CASSGPANTEAFF. The variable domain in full, completed from reference TRBV18 and TRBJ1-1, reads NAGVMQNPRHLVRRRGQEARLRCSPMKGHSHVYWYRQLPEEGLKFMVYLQKENIIDESGMPKERFSAEFPKEGPSILRIQQVVRGDSAAYFCASSGPANTEAFFGQGTRLTVV.

This chain uses TRBV28 with TRBJ2-2, with D hard to call. The length of the CDR3 is 12 residues. Between the trimmed V and J ends, which lost 7 bases and 6 bases, there was a span of 9 bases. Germline CDR1 is MDHEN and CDR2 is SYDVKM. CDR3 protein: CASNSGAGELFF. The CDR3 DNA follows: TGTGCCAGCAACTCCGGTGCCGGGGAGCTGTTTTTT.

The chain uses TRBV28 and TRBJ2-6, with 8 positions matching TRBD2. CDR3 length equals 15 residues. The germline gives CDR1 MDHEN, CDR2 SYDVKM. V shed 6 bases, J shed 2 bases, and the junction held 3 bases outside the gene matches. CDR3 coding DNA: TGTGCCAGCAGCCGGGGGGGCACTGGGGCCAACGTCCTGACTTTC. Encoded protein: CASSRGGTGANVLTF.

This clone was seen a few times. The CDR3 here is CASSPGHFPYEQYF. Here the CDR3 DNA reads TGTGCCAGCAGCCCGGGACATTTTCCCTACGAGCAGTACTTC. The V gene is TRBV7-9, the J gene TRBJ2-7; D is perhaps TRBD1 (6 bases). CDR1 and CDR2 from the germline V gene are SEHNR and FQNEAQ (reference sequence). This CDR3 spans 14 amino acids. With 5 bases removed from V and 2 bases from J, the gap between germline ends came to 13 bases.

The V and J genes are TRBV5-1 and TRBJ1-4; TRBD1 agrees at 9 bases. Trimming took 4 bases from V and 7 from J; bases not matched to a gene: 11. Germline assignment: CDR1 SGHRS and CDR2 YFSETQ. CDR3 length: 16 residues. CDR3 nucleotide sequence: TGCGCCAGCAGCGCGGGGGAGGGACAGGGTGTTGAAAAACTGTTTTTT. Its protein is CASSAGEGQGVEKLFF. Combining the CDR3 with reference TRBV5-1 and TRBJ1-4 gives the whole variable domain KAGVTQTPRYLIKTRGQQVTLSCSPISGHRSVSWYQQTPGQGLQFLFEYFSETQRNKGNFPGRFSGRQFSNSRSEMNVSTLELGDSALYLCASSAGEGQGVEKLFFGSGTQLSVL.

This clone was found once. This rearrangement joins TRBV19 to TRBJ1-2, with 8 bases lining up with TRBD1. The CDR3 is 14 amino acids. Germline CDR1 reads LNHDA; CDR2 reads SQIVND (reference sequence). J was trimmed by 5 bases and V by 5 bases; bases with no gene match: 7. This CDR3 is CASSPRTGSYGYTF. The DNA of the CDR3 is TGTGCCAGTAGTCCGAGGACAGGGTCATATGGCTACACCTTC.

This clone was detected once. The V call is TRBV5-6, the J call TRBJ1-4; TRBD1 matches 9 bases. The CDR3 is 14 residues long. Germline values: CDR1 SGHDT, CDR2 YYEEEE. Trimming at V came to 4 bases and at J to 11 bases, leaving 9 bases not matched to a gene. CDR3 sequence (DNA): TGTGCCAGCAGCACACAGGGGGCGAATTCCAAACTGTTTTTT. It encodes CASSTQGANSKLFF. The whole variable domain, remainder taken from reference TRBV5-6 and TRBJ1-4, is DAGVTQSPTHLIKTRGQQVTLRCSPKSGHDTVSWYQQALGQGPQFIFQYYEEEERQRGNFPDRFSGHQFPNYSSELNVNALLLGDSALYLCASSTQGANSKLFFGSGTQLSVL.

V usage is TRBV7-9 and J usage is TRBJ2-6; 7 bases map to TRBD1. CDR1 and CDR2 from the germline V gene are SEHNR and FQNEAQ (reference sequence). This CDR3 is 19 amino acids long. Trimming cost V 4 bases and J 0 bases; bases outside gene matches: 12. The chain's CDR3 is CASSSLLRRTGSGANVLTF. The CDR3 DNA reads TGTGCCAGCAGCTCGCTCCTACGAAGGACAGGCTCTGGGGCCAACGTCCTGACTTTC.

The CDR3 region has the DNA TGCGCCAGCAGCCCCCCGGGACAGGGGGGAGAGACCCAGTACTTC. Translated, it gives CASSPPGQGGETQYF. The gene calls are TRBV4-1 and TRBJ2-5; 11 positions match TRBD1. CDR1 is MGHRA and CDR2 is YSYEKL in the germline V gene. The V and J ends lost 4 bases and 4 bases, in that order; junction bases with no gene match: 5. The CDR3 has 15 residues.

This chain links TRBV5-1 with TRBJ1-1, with a possible D match to TRBD1 (5 bases). The V and J ends lost 7 bases and 0 bases respectively, with 13 bases between them. In germline, CDR1 is SGHRS, CDR2 YFSETQ. The CDR3 extends over 14 amino acids. The CDR3 nucleotides are TGCGCCAGCGCAGGGCAGGCCATGAACACTGAAGCTTTCTTT. Translation: CASAGQAMNTEAFF.

The chain has TRBV19 and TRBJ1-5; D remains ambiguous. CDR3 length: 15 residues. Between the trimmed V and J ends, which lost 0 bases and 3 bases, there was a span of 9 bases. The germline gives CDR1 LNHDA, CDR2 SQIVND (reference sequence). CDR3 DNA sequence: TGTGCCAGTAGTATAGATGGAACAGTCAATCAGCCCCAGCATTTT. Translating it yields CASSIDGTVNQPQHF.

CDR3 in amino acids: CASGLSGGTYNEQFF. The CDR3 DNA reads TGTGCTAGTGGTCTTAGCGGGGGAACCTACAATGAGCAGTTCTTC. The rearrangement links TRBV12-5 to TRBJ2-1; 9 positions match TRBD2. The CDR3 consists of 15 residues. CDR1 LGHNT and CDR2 FRNRAP come from the germline V gene. The ends lost 5 bases at V and 2 bases at J; junction bases unmatched: 4.

With respect to this clone: Additional DNA sequences in this sample encode the identical CDR3. In DNA form, the CDR3 reads TGTGCCAGCAGCCGGACAGGGGCTAACTATGGCTACACCTTC. It translates to CASSRTGANYGYTF. The chain joins TRBV3-1 (or the pseudogene TRBV3-2) to TRBJ1-2; the match to TRBD1 covers 9 bases. The CDR3 has 14 residues. The germline V gene has CDR1 LGHDT and CDR2 YNNKEL (reference sequence). J gave up 0 bases and V 4 bases, and 0 bases lay outside the gene matches.

This chain uses TRBV10-3 with TRBJ1-2, with D tentatively TRBD1 (5 bases). Germline assignment: CDR1 ENHRY and CDR2 SYGVKD. The CDR3 length is 13 residues. V lost 6 bases to trimming and J lost 3 bases, with 11 bases between them. CDR3 protein: CAIRGQGDYGYTF. The DNA for the CDR3 is TGTGCCATCAGAGGTCAGGGTGACTATGGCTACACCTTC.

This clone showed up just once. The chain joins TRBV11-2 to TRBJ2-3, with D tentatively TRBD1 (6 bases). The germline V gene encodes CDR1 SGHAT and CDR2 FQNNGV. Trimming pared 1 base from V and 5 bases from J, leaving 10 bases between. The CDR3 runs 14 residues. The CDR3 region has the DNA TGTGCCAGCAGCTTAGGAACGACAGGAGATACGCAGTATTTT. The encoded protein is CASSLGTTGDTQYF.

This rearrangement joins TRBV6-5 to TRBJ1-2; D not resolved. Trimming shortened V by 6 bases and J by 0 bases, and 14 bases separated the two germline ends. Germline V gene data show CDR1 as MNHEY and CDR2 as SVGAGI. The CDR3 contains 15 residues. CDR3 in DNA: TGTGCCAGCAGATCCGACGGTACAGCTAACTATGGCTACACCTTC. Translation: CASRSDGTANYGYTF.

The V gene is TRBV2, the J gene TRBJ2-5; 9 positions match TRBD1. Germline CDR1 and CDR2: SNHLY and FYNNEI. The CDR3 covers 16 residues. After removal of 3 bases from V and 7 bases from J, the junction contained 12 bases not matched to a gene. DNA of the CDR3: TGTGCCAGCAGTGAGGTCACATGGGACAGGGCTCGGACCCAGTACTTC. Residues: CASSEVTWDRARTQYF.

J is TRBJ1-1 and V is TRBV28; D is possibly TRBD1 (6 bases). The germline V gene encodes CDR1 MDHEN and CDR2 SYDVKM. This CDR3 has 13 amino acids. CDR3: CPNSGTPNTEAFF. The CDR3 DNA follows: TGTCCCAATTCCGGGACACCGAACACTGAAGCTTTCTTT.

This clone was detected once. The genes are TRBV19 and TRBJ2-7; TRBD1 matches at 7 bases. Germline V lookup: CDR1 LNHDA, CDR2 SQIVND (reference sequence). The CDR3 contains 16 residues. The V gene end was trimmed by 3 bases and the J gene end by 4 bases; junction bases not matched to a gene: 12. The CDR3 bases are TGTGCCAGTAGTATTAGTGGGTCGGGACAGCAATACGAGCAGTACTTC. Its protein is CASSISGSGQQYEQYF. The variable domain in full, with the rest retrieved from reference TRBV19 and TRBJ2-7, is DGGITQSPKYLFRKEGQNVTLSCEQNLNHDAMYWYRQDPGQGLRLIYYSQIVNDFQKGDIAEGYSVSREKKESFPLTVTSAQKNPTAFYLCASSISGSGQQYEQYFGPGTRLTVT.